This TCR beta chain is from a study of sequential checkpoint blockade in melanoma. About the research overall: Maintenance nivolumab came after either treatment sequence. Study outcomes and limitations: Rising tumor T-cell fraction and clonality meant about 30 times likelier benefit.

This CDR3 is 15 amino acids long. Deletions cut 2 bases from V and 2 bases from J, with 12 bases between. CDR1 and CDR2 from the germline V gene are MDHEN and SYDVKM. With respect to this clone: Its antigen is undetermined.

As to treatment: randomized to nivolumab then ipilimumab (arm A) or the reverse (arm B). Using immunoSEQ multiplex PCR, the repertoire was profiled, and TCRdb retains in-frame clones only, with some absent. In the table there are around 5,200 clones, around 21% of which are singletons. The receptor was isolated from a human donor with melanoma. This chain links TRBV28 with TRBJ2-5; tentatively, D is TRBD1 (7 bases). The sequenced sample was tumor tissue (inferred from file names), obtained from a patient given nivolumab and ipilimumab in sequence. The CDR3: CASSLISGGQETQYF. The DNA for the CDR3 is TGTGCCAGCAGTTTAATCTCAGGGGGGCAAGAGACCCAGTACTTC.